The 31 T cell receptor beta chains listed next were all sequenced from one sample in a study of cytomegalovirus exposure and HLA in healthy donors. PCR primers comprised 60 Vbeta and 13 Jbeta primers. Only in-frame clones appear in the TCRdb table, and some are missing; sequencing was by immunoSEQ multiplex PCR. The sample includes approximately 75,000 clones, 74% of them seen just once. The sequencing input was PBMCs. The receptors here all came from a woman aged 55-69 years in good health and CMV-seropositive.

The rearrangement uses TRBV2 and TRBJ1-5, with D unresolved. The CDR3 length is 14 residues. Trimming left V 6 bases short and J 4 bases short, with 13 bases between. The germline CDR1 and CDR2 sequences are SNHLY and FYNNEI. The CDR3 reads CASRENIANQPQHF. The CDR3, as DNA: TGTGCCAGCAGAGAAAACATAGCAAATCAGCCCCAGCATTTT.

The chain is built from TRBV5-1 and TRBJ2-7; the match to TRBD1 covers 7 bases. Germline loops: CDR1 SGHRS, CDR2 YFSETQ. J gave up 2 bases and V 3 bases, and 5 bases lay outside the gene matches. The CDR3 extends over 14 amino acids. CDR3 in DNA: TGCGCCAGCAGCTACGACAGGGAGACCTACGAGCAGTACTTC. It specifies CASSYDRETYEQYF. Full variable domain (remainder filled in from reference TRBV5-1 and TRBJ2-7): KAGVTQTPRYLIKTRGQQVTLSCSPISGHRSVSWYQQTPGQGLQFLFEYFSETQRNKGNFPGRFSGRQFSNSRSEMNVSTLELGDSALYLCASSYDRETYEQYFGPGTRLTVT.

The rearrangement links TRBV29-1 to TRBJ1-3, with a tentative D call TRBD1 (6 bases). The CDR3 contains 12 residues. The germline CDR1 and CDR2 sequences are SQVTM and ANQGSEA. Trimming left V 7 bases short and J 4 bases short, with 11 bases between. The CDR3 region has the DNA TGCAGCGGGAGGACAGAGGGAAACACCATATATTTT. Its protein is CSGRTEGNTIYF.

The chain recombines TRBV4-1 with TRBJ1-2; 8 nucleotides align to TRBD1. V lost 1 base to trimming and J lost 6 bases; unmatched junction nucleotides: 7. Germline V CDR1 and CDR2: MGHRA, YSYEKL. The CDR3 extends over 15 amino acids. CDR3 sequence: CASSQASDRVDGYTF. The CDR3 bases are TGCGCCAGCAGCCAAGCCTCGGACAGGGTGGATGGCTACACCTTC.

The rearrangement links TRBV4-1 to TRBJ2-7; TRBD2 is a possible D gene (6 bases). This CDR3 has 14 amino acids. The germline CDR1 and CDR2 sequences are MGHRA and YSYEKL. Trimming took 0 bases from V and 6 from J, leaving 12 bases between them. The CDR3 protein is CASSQEYGGLEQYV. The CDR3 region has the DNA TGCGCCAGCAGCCAAGAATATGGGGGACTCGAGCAGTACGTC.

The rearrangement joins TRBV18 to TRBJ2-3; no clear D gene. Germline assignment: CDR1 KGHSH and CDR2 LQKENI. V was cut by 6 bases and J by 0 bases, with 16 bases left in between. This CDR3 contains 16 residues. The CDR3 loop is CASSPSRFSSTDTQYF. CDR3 coding DNA: TGTGCCAGCTCCCCAAGCAGGTTCTCTAGCACAGATACGCAGTATTTT. Combining the CDR3 with reference TRBV18 and TRBJ2-3 gives the whole variable domain NAGVMQNPRHLVRRRGQEARLRCSPMKGHSHVYWYRQLPEEGLKFMVYLQKENIIDESGMPKERFSAEFPKEGPSILRIQQVVRGDSAAYFCASSPSRFSSTDTQYFGPGTRLTVL.

This rearrangement joins TRBV19 to TRBJ1-1, with TRBD1 as a possible D gene (6 bases). V lost 8 bases and J 1 base, leaving 11 bases between the germline ends. This CDR3 is 13 amino acids long. CDR1 LNHDA and CDR2 SQIVND come from the germline V gene (reference sequence). The CDR3 DNA follows: TGTGCCAGTGGGGACATTTCGAACACTGAAGCTTTCTTT. Its protein is CASGDISNTEAFF.

The chain has TRBV7-8 and TRBJ2-7; perhaps TRBD1 as D (6 bases). V was cut by 6 bases and J by 3 bases, with 15 bases left in between. The V gene's germline CDR1 is SGHVS and CDR2 FQNEAQ. The CDR3 runs to 14 residues. The CDR3 coding sequence is TGTGCCAGCAGTTCAGGGACAACGAGCTACGAGCAGTACTTC. Encoded protein: CASSSGTTSYEQYF.

V and J are TRBV30 and TRBJ1-1; perhaps TRBD1 as D (5 bases). V shed 1 base and J shed 2 bases, with 5 bases lying between them. The CDR3 consists of 12 residues. CDR1 GTSNPN and CDR2 SVGIG come from the germline V gene (reference sequence). CDR3 coding DNA: TGTGCCTGGAGTGGGACAAACACTGAAGCTTTCTTT. Residues: CAWSGTNTEAFF. Full variable domain (outside the CDR3, taken from reference TRBV30 and TRBJ1-1): SQTIHQWPATLVQPVGSPLSLECTVEGTSNPNLYWYRQAAGRGLQLLFYSVGIGQISSEVPQNLSASRPQDRQFILSSKKLLLSDSGFYLCAWSGTNTEAFFGQGTRLTVV.

The chain employs TRBV7-8 and TRBJ1-6; TRBD1 aligns across 7 bases. Per germline, CDR1 SGHVS and CDR2 FQNEAQ. The V gene end was trimmed by 3 bases and the J gene end by 7 bases; junction bases not matched to a gene: 6. CDR3 size: 15 residues. Written as DNA, the CDR3 is TGTGCCAGCAGCTTGGGGGACAGTGGCAATTCACCCCTCCACTTT. It encodes CASSLGDSGNSPLHF.

The chain is built from TRBV2 and TRBJ2-1, with D perhaps TRBD2 (6 bases). There are 15 residues in the CDR3. CDR1 is SNHLY, CDR2 FYNNEI, per germline. The V end lost 6 bases, the J end lost 0 bases, and 12 bases lay between the germline ends. The CDR3 region is CASSVTRSSYNEQFF. The CDR3, as DNA: TGTGCCAGCAGCGTGACTAGGAGCTCCTACAATGAGCAGTTCTTC.

V gene TRBV5-4 combines with J gene TRBJ2-1, with 11 bases aligning to TRBD1. The CDR3 loop spans 15 amino acids. Germline V gene data show CDR1 as SGHNT and CDR2 as YYREEE (reference sequence). V shed 4 bases, J shed 4 bases, and the junction held 4 bases outside the gene matches. In DNA, the CDR3 is TGTGCCAGCAGCGACGGGACAGGGGGATACAATGAGCAGTTCTTC. It translates to CASSDGTGGYNEQFF.

This chain links TRBV23-1 with TRBJ1-4; D unclear. TRBV23-1 is an ORF for which the function is uncertain. V lost 3 bases to trimming and J lost 8 bases, with 10 bases between them. This CDR3 has 13 residues. The CDR3, as DNA: TGCGCCAGCAGTCAGGAGGGATGGGAAAAACTGTTTTTT. Its protein is CASSQEGWEKLFF.

This chain links TRBV7-9 with TRBJ1-1, with TRBD1 as a possible D gene (5 bases). The CDR3 totals 13 residues. CDR1 is SEHNR and CDR2 is FQNEAQ in the germline V gene (reference sequence). Trimming took 5 bases from V and 6 from J, leaving 13 bases between them. DNA for the CDR3: TGTGCCAGCAGCGTGGACACGACCTCTGAAGCTTTCTTT. This codes for CASSVDTTSEAFF.

The CDR3 DNA follows: TGTGCCAGCAGCACGACAGGCTCCCGTCGCTCTGGAAACACCATATATTTT. Its translation: CASSTTGSRRSGNTIYF. The V and J genes are TRBV13 and TRBJ1-3; D is possibly TRBD1 (6 bases). This CDR3 contains 17 residues. V was trimmed by 5 bases and J by 0 bases, leaving 17 bases between them. Germline V gives CDR1 PRHDT, CDR2 FYEKMQ (reference sequence).

This chain joins TRBV30 and TRBJ1-5; perhaps TRBD1 as D (6 bases). Trimming shortened V by 1 base and J by 9 bases, and 13 bases separated the two germline ends. Germline V gives CDR1 GTSNPN, CDR2 SVGIG (reference sequence). The CDR3 totals 13 residues. Here the CDR3 reads CAWSAHREGPQHF. CDR3 nucleotide sequence: TGTGCCTGGAGTGCCCACAGGGAGGGGCCCCAGCATTTT.

This clone came up a few times. The chain combines TRBV6-4 with TRBJ2-3, with 8 bases fitting TRBD2. The germline V gene encodes CDR1 MRHNA and CDR2 SNTAGT. The CDR3 covers 13 residues. V trimming: 6 bases; J trimming: 6 bases; junction bases outside the gene matches: 5. The CDR3 nucleotides read TGTGCCAGCAGCCCCGGGGGGGAGGATACGCAGTATTTT. This gives the protein CASSPGGEDTQYF.

This rearrangement joins TRBV2 to TRBJ1-2; unclear D gene. V lost 0 bases and J lost 5, with 10 bases in between. This CDR3 contains 14 residues. Germline CDR1 reads SNHLY; CDR2 reads FYNNEI. The CDR3 DNA follows: TGTGCCAGCAGTGAAGCGCTTGTACAGTATGGCTACACCTTC. Translated, it gives CASSEALVQYGYTF.

The chain combines TRBV7-9 with TRBJ2-2; D is undetermined. Trimming removed 8 bases at V and 2 bases at J, with 3 bases between. CDR1 and CDR2 from the germline V gene are SEHNR and FQNEAQ (reference sequence). The CDR3 contains 11 residues. The CDR3 here is CASGNTGELFF. CDR3 coding DNA: TGTGCCAGCGGCAACACCGGGGAGCTGTTTTTT.

In this sample, this clone turned up once. The rearrangement joins TRBV30 to TRBJ2-7; maybe TRBD1 (6 bases). The V gene's germline CDR1 is GTSNPN and CDR2 SVGIG (reference sequence). CDR3 length: 13 residues. Trimming removed 1 base from V and 5 bases from J, with 12 bases in between. CDR3 in amino acids: CAWSEGEFDEQYF. The DNA of the CDR3 is TGTGCCTGGAGTGAGGGGGAATTCGACGAGCAGTACTTC.

The chain joins TRBV30 to TRBJ2-7; perhaps TRBD2 as D (6 bases). The CDR3 consists of 13 residues. Trimming removed 0 bases from V and 1 base from J, with 7 bases in between. Per germline, CDR1 GTSNPN and CDR2 SVGIG (reference sequence). The CDR3: CAWSVGRSYEQYF. The CDR3 DNA reads as TGTGCCTGGAGTGTAGGGAGGTCCTACGAGCAGTACTTC.

The V and J genes are TRBV21-1 and TRBJ1-5; the table's TRBD1 call for D was not verified on the DNA. TRBV21-1 is flagged as a pseudogene. The CDR3 totals 18 residues. The CDR3: CASSTTQGTSKNNQPQHF. CDR3 in DNA: TGTGCCAGCAGCACAACCCAGGGGACCTCTAAAAACAATCAGCCCCAGCATTTT.

The chain has TRBV11-2 and TRBJ2-1, with a tentative D call TRBD2 (6 bases). V lost 1 base to trimming and J lost 3 bases, with 13 bases between them. The CDR3 contains 16 residues. Germline V gene sequence: CDR1 SGHAT, CDR2 FQNNGV. Here the CDR3 DNA reads TGTGCCAGCAGCTTAGCCCTCCAAGCGGGCTACAATGAGCAGTTCTTC. This gives the protein CASSLALQAGYNEQFF.

This rearrangement joins TRBV11-3 to TRBJ2-7, with 8 bases that match TRBD2. J lost 6 bases, V lost 9 bases, and 7 bases had no gene match. The CDR3 length is 12 residues. The V gene's germline CDR1 is SGHNT and CDR2 YENEEA. CDR3 amino acids: CASREGSGEQYF. CDR3 bases: TGTGCCAGTCGGGAGGGGTCGGGCGAGCAGTACTTC. Drawing the rest from reference TRBV11-3 and TRBJ2-7, the complete variable domain is EAGVVQSPRYKIIEKKQPVAFWCNPISGHNTLYWYLQNLGQGPELLIRYENEEAVDDSQLPKDRFSAERLKGVDSTLKIQPAELGDSAVYLCASREGSGEQYFGPGTRLTVT.

The chain recombines TRBV2 with TRBJ1-4; D gene unclear. In germline, CDR1 is SNHLY, CDR2 FYNNEI. The V gene lost 6 bases and the J gene lost 7 bases, with 12 bases spanning the gap. This CDR3 is 13 amino acids long. Written as DNA, the CDR3 is TGTGCCAGCAGAATGGACTGGCGTGAAAAACTGTTTTTT. It encodes CASRMDWREKLFF. The full variable domain, its missing parts supplied by reference TRBV2 and TRBJ1-4, is EPEVTQTPSHQVTQMGQEVILRCVPISNHLYFYWYRQILGQKVEFLVSFYNNEISEKSEIFDDQFSVERPDGSNFTLKIRSTKLEDSAMYFCASRMDWREKLFFGSGTQLSVL.

This sequence joins TRBV19 and TRBJ2-7, with 8 positions matching TRBD1. The CDR3 totals 14 residues. The junction had 4 bases not matched to a gene; V was cut back by 4 bases and J by 2 bases. Germline-derived CDR1 and CDR2 are LNHDA and SQIVND (reference sequence). The CDR3 nucleotides read TGTGCCAGTAGTAGACAGGGGCTGACCTACGAGCAGTACTTC. It codes for CASSRQGLTYEQYF. Combining the CDR3 with reference TRBV19 and TRBJ2-7 gives the whole variable domain DGGITQSPKYLFRKEGQNVTLSCEQNLNHDAMYWYRQDPGQGLRLIYYSQIVNDFQKGDIAEGYSVSREKKESFPLTVTSAQKNPTAFYLCASSRQGLTYEQYFGPGTRLTVT.

About this clone: Other DNA variants within this sample encode the same CDR3. The DNA of the CDR3 is TGTGCCAGCAGCTTCCAGGGGTACGAGCAGTACTTC. It specifies CASSFQGYEQYF. The J gene is TRBJ2-7, the V gene TRBV5-4, with a weak D call TRBD1 (6 bases). The CDR3 is made up of 12 amino acids. V was clipped by 2 bases and J by 4 bases, with 7 bases between them. Germline assignment: CDR1 SGHNT and CDR2 YYREEE (reference sequence).

The table lists this clone with a few counts. V and J are TRBV5-1 and TRBJ2-7; D may be TRBD2 (6 bases). Germline V gene lookup returns CDR1 SGHRS and CDR2 YFSETQ. V gave up 1 base and J gave up 7 bases, with 12 bases separating them. The CDR3 is 13 amino acids. CDR3 region: CASSLFSGREQYF. The CDR3 region has the DNA TGCGCCAGCAGCTTGTTTTCGGGGAGGGAGCAGTACTTC.

The V and J genes are TRBV5-4 and TRBJ2-1; 9 nucleotides line up with TRBD1. CDR3 size: 20 residues. The germline V gene has CDR1 SGHNT and CDR2 YYREEE (reference sequence). The junction had 18 bases not matched to a gene; V was cut back by 4 bases and J by 1 base. CDR3 amino acids: CASSPSYGQGRIQSYNEQFF. The CDR3 region has the DNA TGTGCCAGCAGCCCGAGCTACGGACAGGGGAGGATACAGTCCTACAATGAGCAGTTCTTC.

This clone was detected only a few times. V and J are TRBV10-2 and TRBJ1-1; D gene unclear. This CDR3 has 14 residues. V was cut by 3 bases and J by 0 bases, with 8 bases left in between. The germline V gene encodes CDR1 WSHSY and CDR2 SAAADI. The CDR3 region has the DNA TGCGCCAGCAGTGATCAGTTCATGAACACTGAAGCTTTCTTT. Translation: CASSDQFMNTEAFF.

V is TRBV13 and J is TRBJ1-1; D remains ambiguous. This CDR3 has 16 amino acids. Between the trimmed V and J ends, which lost 0 bases and 5 bases, there was a span of 16 bases. Germline CDR1 and CDR2: PRHDT and FYEKMQ (reference sequence). Here the CDR3 reads CASSLGGLHLLTEAFF. The DNA for the CDR3 is TGTGCCAGCAGCTTAGGTGGCCTCCACCTTCTGACTGAAGCTTTCTTT.